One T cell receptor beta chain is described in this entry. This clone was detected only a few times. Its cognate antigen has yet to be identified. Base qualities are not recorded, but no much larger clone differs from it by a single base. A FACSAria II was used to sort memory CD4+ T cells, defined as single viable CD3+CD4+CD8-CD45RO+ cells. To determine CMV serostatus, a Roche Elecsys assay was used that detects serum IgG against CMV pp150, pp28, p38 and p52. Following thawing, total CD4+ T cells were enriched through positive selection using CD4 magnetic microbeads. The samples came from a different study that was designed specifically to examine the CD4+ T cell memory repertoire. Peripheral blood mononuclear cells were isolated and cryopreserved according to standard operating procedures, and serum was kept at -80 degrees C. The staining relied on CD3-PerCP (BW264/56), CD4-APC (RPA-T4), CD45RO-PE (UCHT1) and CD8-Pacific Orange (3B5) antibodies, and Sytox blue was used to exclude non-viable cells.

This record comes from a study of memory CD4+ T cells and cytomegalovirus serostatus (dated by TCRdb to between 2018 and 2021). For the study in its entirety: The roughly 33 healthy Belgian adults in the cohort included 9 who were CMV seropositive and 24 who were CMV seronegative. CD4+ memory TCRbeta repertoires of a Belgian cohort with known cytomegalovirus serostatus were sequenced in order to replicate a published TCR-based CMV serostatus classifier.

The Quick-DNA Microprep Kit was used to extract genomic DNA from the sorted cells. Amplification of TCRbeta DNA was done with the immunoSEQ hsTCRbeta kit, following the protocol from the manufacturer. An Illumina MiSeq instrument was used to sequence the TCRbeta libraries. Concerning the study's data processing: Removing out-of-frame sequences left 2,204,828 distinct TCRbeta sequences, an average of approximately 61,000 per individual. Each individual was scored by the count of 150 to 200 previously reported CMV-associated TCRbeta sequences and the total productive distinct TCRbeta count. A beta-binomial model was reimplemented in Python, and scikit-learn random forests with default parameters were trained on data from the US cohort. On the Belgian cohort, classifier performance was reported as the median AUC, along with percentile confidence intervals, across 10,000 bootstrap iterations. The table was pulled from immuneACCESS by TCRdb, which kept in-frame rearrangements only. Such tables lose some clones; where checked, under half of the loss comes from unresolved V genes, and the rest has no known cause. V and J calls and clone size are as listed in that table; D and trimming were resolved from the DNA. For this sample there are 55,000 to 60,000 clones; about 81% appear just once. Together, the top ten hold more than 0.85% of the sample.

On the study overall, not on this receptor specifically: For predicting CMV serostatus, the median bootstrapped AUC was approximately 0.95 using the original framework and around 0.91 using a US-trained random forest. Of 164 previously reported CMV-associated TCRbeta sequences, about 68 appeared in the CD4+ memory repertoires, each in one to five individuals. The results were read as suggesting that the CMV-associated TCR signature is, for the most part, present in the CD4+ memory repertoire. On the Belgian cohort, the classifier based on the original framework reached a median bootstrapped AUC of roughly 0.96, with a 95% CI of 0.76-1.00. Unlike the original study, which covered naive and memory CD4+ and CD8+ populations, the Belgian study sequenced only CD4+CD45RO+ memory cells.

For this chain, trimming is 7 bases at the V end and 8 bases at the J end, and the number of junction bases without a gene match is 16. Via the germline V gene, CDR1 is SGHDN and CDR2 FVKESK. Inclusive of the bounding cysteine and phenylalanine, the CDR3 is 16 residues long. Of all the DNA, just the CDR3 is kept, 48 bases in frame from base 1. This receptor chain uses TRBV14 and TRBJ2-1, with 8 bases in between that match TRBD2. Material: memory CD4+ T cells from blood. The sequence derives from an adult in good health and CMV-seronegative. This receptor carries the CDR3 CASTGRREATGDEQFF. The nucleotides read TGTGCCAGCACGGGGCGGCGGGAGGCCACCGGGGATGAGCAGTTCTTC.